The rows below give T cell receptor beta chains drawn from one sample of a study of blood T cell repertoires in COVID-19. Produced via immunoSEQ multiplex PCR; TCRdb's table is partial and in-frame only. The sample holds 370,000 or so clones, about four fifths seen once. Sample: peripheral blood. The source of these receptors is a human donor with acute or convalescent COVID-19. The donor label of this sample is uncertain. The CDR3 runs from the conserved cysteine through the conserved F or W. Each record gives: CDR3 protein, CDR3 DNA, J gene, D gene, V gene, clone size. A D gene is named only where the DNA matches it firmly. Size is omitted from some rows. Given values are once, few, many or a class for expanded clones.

cdr3_aa: CASSLATGVESYGYTF; cdr3_nt: TGCGCCAGCAGCTTGGCAACAGGGGTTGAGTCCTATGGCTACACCTTC; j_call: TRBJ1-2; d_call: TRBD1; v_call: TRBV5-1; clone_size: -
cdr3_aa: CASSEGSGQPATQYF; cdr3_nt: TGTGCCAGCAGTGAAGGGAGTGGACAGCCAGCGACCCAGTACTTC; j_call: TRBJ2-5; d_call: -; v_call: TRBV2; clone_size: once
cdr3_aa: CASSERGTSGRLDTQYF; cdr3_nt: TGTGCCAGCAGTGAAAGAGGGACTAGCGGGAGGTTGGATACGCAGTATTTT; j_call: TRBJ2-3; d_call: TRBD2; v_call: TRBV6-1; clone_size: few
cdr3_aa: CASSPGQGNSPLHF; cdr3_nt: TGTGCCAGCTCACCGGGACAGGGAAATTCACCCCTCCACTTT; j_call: TRBJ1-6; d_call: TRBD1; v_call: TRBV18; clone_size: -
cdr3_aa: CASSEERGTEAFF; cdr3_nt: TGTGCCAGCAGTGAAGAAAGGGGCACTGAAGCTTTCTTT; j_call: TRBJ1-1; d_call: -; v_call: TRBV2; clone_size: -
cdr3_aa: CASSGLAGGVSASEQFF; cdr3_nt: TGTGCCAGCAGTGGACTAGCGGGAGGCGTAAGCGCGAGCGAGCAGTTCTTC; j_call: TRBJ2-1; d_call: TRBD2; v_call: TRBV27; clone_size: -
cdr3_aa: CASSFRDRGPIEQFF; cdr3_nt: TGCGCCAGCAGCTTCAGGGACAGGGGGCCCATTGAGCAGTTCTTC; j_call: TRBJ2-1; d_call: TRBD1; v_call: TRBV5-1; clone_size: -
cdr3_aa: CASSLQGLNTEAFF; cdr3_nt: TGTGCCAGCAGCCTACAGGGGTTGAACACTGAAGCTTTCTTT; j_call: TRBJ1-1; d_call: TRBD1; v_call: TRBV6-5; clone_size: -
cdr3_aa: CAWSATPRGRSEQYF; cdr3_nt: TGTGCCTGGAGCGCCACCCCCCGGGGTAGATCCGAGCAGTACTTC; j_call: TRBJ2-7; d_call: -; v_call: TRBV30; clone_size: -
cdr3_aa: CASSTWDRDTDTQYF; cdr3_nt: TGTGCCAGTAGTACCTGGGACAGGGACACAGATACGCAGTATTTT; j_call: TRBJ2-3; d_call: TRBD1; v_call: TRBV19; clone_size: -
cdr3_aa: CASSRGSGTGVYGYTF; cdr3_nt: TGCGCCAGCAGCCGGGGCAGCGGGACAGGGGTCTATGGCTACACCTTC; j_call: TRBJ1-2; d_call: TRBD1; v_call: TRBV5-1; clone_size: few
cdr3_aa: CASSLGSTHGYTF; cdr3_nt: TGCGCCAGCAGCTTGGGGTCCACTCATGGCTACACCTTC; j_call: TRBJ1-2; d_call: -; v_call: TRBV5-1; clone_size: few
cdr3_aa: CASRPQGSNYGYTF; cdr3_nt: TGTGCCAGCAGACCCCAAGGGAGCAACTATGGCTACACCTTC; j_call: TRBJ1-2; d_call: -; v_call: TRBV6-5; clone_size: -
cdr3_aa: CASSLRAYSGSGTEAFF; cdr3_nt: TGCGCCAGCAGTCTCAGGGCCTATAGCGGGTCGGGCACTGAAGCTTTCTTT; j_call: TRBJ1-1; d_call: -; v_call: TRBV23-1; clone_size: few
cdr3_aa: CASTPGGRPRGQFF; cdr3_nt: TGTGCCAGTACCCCCGGGGGGCGGCCACGGGGGCAGTTCTTC; j_call: TRBJ2-1; d_call: -; v_call: TRBV28; clone_size: -
cdr3_aa: CASSHKNKPSYEQYF; cdr3_nt: TGCGCCAGCAGTCACAAAAATAAGCCATCCTACGAGCAGTACTTC; j_call: TRBJ2-7; d_call: -; v_call: TRBV23-1; clone_size: -
cdr3_aa: CASSQESRRVRESQYF; cdr3_nt: TGTGCCAGCAGCCAAGAATCTCGGAGGGTGAGGGAGTCCCAGTACTTC; j_call: TRBJ2-5; d_call: -; v_call: TRBV3-1/TRBV3-2; clone_size: -
cdr3_aa: CASSHHRGGNTGELFF; cdr3_nt: TGTGCCAGCAGCCATCACAGGGGAGGGAACACCGGGGAGCTGTTTTTT; j_call: TRBJ2-2; d_call: -; v_call: TRBV3-1/TRBV3-2; clone_size: -
cdr3_aa: CASSLGRGPSTGELFF; cdr3_nt: TGTGCCAGCAGCTTGGGCAGGGGGCCTTCCACCGGGGAGCTGTTTTTT; j_call: TRBJ2-2; d_call: TRBD1; v_call: TRBV5-8; clone_size: -
cdr3_aa: CASSLAGSTTNEKLFF; cdr3_nt: TGTGCCAGCAGCTTGGCGGGTTCGACAACTAATGAAAAACTGTTTTTT; j_call: TRBJ1-4; d_call: -; v_call: TRBV5-4; clone_size: -
cdr3_aa: CASSLGTGATYEQYF; cdr3_nt: TGCGCCAGCAGCTTGGGGACAGGGGCCACCTACGAGCAGTACTTC; j_call: TRBJ2-7; d_call: TRBD1; v_call: TRBV5-1; clone_size: -
cdr3_aa: CASSQAGTGGVYEQYF; cdr3_nt: TGCGCCAGCAGCCAAGCCGGGACAGGAGGGGTCTACGAGCAGTACTTC; j_call: TRBJ2-7; d_call: TRBD1; v_call: TRBV5-1; clone_size: few
cdr3_aa: CASSWGELGNTIYF; cdr3_nt: TGTGCCAGCAGTTGGGGGGAGCTCGGAAACACCATATATTTT; j_call: TRBJ1-3; d_call: -; v_call: TRBV6-5; clone_size: -
cdr3_aa: CASSFGGGAYNEQFF; cdr3_nt: TGTGCCAGCAGCTTCGGAGGGGGCGCCTACAATGAGCAGTTCTTC; j_call: TRBJ2-1; d_call: -; v_call: TRBV7-9; clone_size: -
cdr3_aa: CASRMAGQGAANQPQHF; cdr3_nt: TGTGCCAGTAGGATGGCGGGACAGGGGGCAGCGAATCAGCCCCAGCATTTT; j_call: TRBJ1-5; d_call: TRBD1; v_call: TRBV19; clone_size: -
cdr3_aa: CASSFQGAGNTIYF; cdr3_nt: TGTGCCAGCAGCTTCCAGGGGGCTGGAAACACCATATATTTT; j_call: TRBJ1-3; d_call: TRBD1; v_call: TRBV5-4; clone_size: -
cdr3_aa: CASSDRGDSPLHF; cdr3_nt: TGCGCCAGCAGTGACAGGGGAGACTCACCCCTCCACTTT; j_call: TRBJ1-6; d_call: -; v_call: TRBV10-2; clone_size: -
cdr3_aa: CASSLGQGIGGYTF; cdr3_nt: TGTGCCAGCAGTTTAGGACAGGGGATTGGTGGCTACACCTTC; j_call: TRBJ1-2; d_call: TRBD1; v_call: TRBV27; clone_size: -
cdr3_aa: CATSRGGGYYGYTF; cdr3_nt: TGTGCCACCAGCAGGGGGGGAGGGTACTATGGCTACACCTTC; j_call: TRBJ1-2; d_call: -; v_call: TRBV15; clone_size: -
cdr3_aa: CASRLAGGGDTQYF; cdr3_nt: TGTGCCAGTAGGTTAGCGGGAGGCGGAGATACGCAGTATTTT; j_call: TRBJ2-3; d_call: TRBD2; v_call: TRBV19; clone_size: -
cdr3_aa: CSASGTGGYTF; cdr3_nt: TGCAGCGCCAGTGGGACTGGGGGCTACACCTTC; j_call: TRBJ1-2; d_call: -; v_call: TRBV29-1; clone_size: -
cdr3_aa: CSARTGGEVTEAFF; cdr3_nt: TGCAGCGCCCGGACAGGGGGCGAGGTCACTGAAGCTTTCTTT; j_call: TRBJ1-1; d_call: TRBD1; v_call: TRBV29-1; clone_size: many
cdr3_aa: CASTRPGGTDTQYF; cdr3_nt: TGTGCCAGCACTCGACCCGGGGGGACAGATACGCAGTATTTT; j_call: TRBJ2-3; d_call: TRBD2; v_call: TRBV6-6; clone_size: -
cdr3_aa: CASSFRVQGVNTEAFF; cdr3_nt: TGTGCCAGCAGTTTTAGGGTACAGGGGGTGAACACTGAAGCTTTCTTT; j_call: TRBJ1-1; d_call: TRBD1; v_call: TRBV27; clone_size: few
cdr3_aa: CASSLASGNVNNQPQHF; cdr3_nt: TGTGCCAGCAGTTTGGCATCAGGGAATGTGAACAATCAGCCCCAGCATTTT; j_call: TRBJ1-5; d_call: -; v_call: TRBV28; clone_size: -
cdr3_aa: CASSLSGNNQPQHF; cdr3_nt: TGTGCCAGCAGTTTATCAGGGAACAATCAGCCCCAGCATTTT; j_call: TRBJ1-5; d_call: -; v_call: TRBV28; clone_size: -
cdr3_aa: CASSDSGASEAFF; cdr3_nt: TGTGCCAGTAGTGACTCTGGGGCGTCTGAAGCTTTCTTT; j_call: TRBJ1-1; d_call: -; v_call: TRBV19; clone_size: -
cdr3_aa: CASRTAAGETNYGYTF; cdr3_nt: TGTGCCAGCAGAACCGCCGCGGGGGAAACCAACTATGGCTACACCTTC; j_call: TRBJ1-2; d_call: -; v_call: TRBV4-2; clone_size: -
cdr3_aa: CASSQAGTGASPLHF; cdr3_nt: TGTGCCAGCAGCCAGGCCGGGACAGGGGCTTCACCCCTCCACTTT; j_call: TRBJ1-6; d_call: TRBD1; v_call: TRBV4-2; clone_size: -
cdr3_aa: CASRGTGESDTQYF; cdr3_nt: TGTGCCAGTAGAGGGACAGGGGAGTCAGATACGCAGTATTTT; j_call: TRBJ2-3; d_call: TRBD1; v_call: TRBV19; clone_size: -
cdr3_aa: CASSLEVGAGYTF; cdr3_nt: TGTGCCAGCAGTTTAGAGGTAGGCGCTGGCTACACCTTC; j_call: TRBJ1-2; d_call: -; v_call: TRBV27; clone_size: -
cdr3_aa: CASSLGAGAGETQYF; cdr3_nt: TGTGCCAGCAGCTTAGGGGCGGGAGCAGGAGAGACCCAGTACTTC; j_call: TRBJ2-5; d_call: TRBD2; v_call: TRBV11-2; clone_size: -
cdr3_aa: CASQPGGGYGTDTQYF; cdr3_nt: TGTGCCAGTCAGCCTGGGGGGGGCTACGGCACAGATACGCAGTATTTT; j_call: TRBJ2-3; d_call: -; v_call: TRBV9; clone_size: -
cdr3_aa: CASSPQQGLPEAFF; cdr3_nt: TGTGCCAGCAGCCCCCAGCAGGGGTTGCCTGAAGCTTTCTTT; j_call: TRBJ1-1; d_call: -; v_call: TRBV9; clone_size: -
cdr3_aa: CATNAGTGSTYEQYF; cdr3_nt: TGTGCCACGAATGCCGGGACAGGGTCAACCTACGAGCAGTACTTC; j_call: TRBJ2-7; d_call: TRBD1; v_call: TRBV10-3; clone_size: -
cdr3_aa: CASSQKQPFGSYNEQFF; cdr3_nt: TGTGCCAGCAGCCAAAAACAGCCCTTTGGCTCCTACAATGAGCAGTTCTTC; j_call: TRBJ2-1; d_call: -; v_call: TRBV14; clone_size: -
cdr3_aa: CASSLLAASYEQYF; cdr3_nt: TGTGCCAGCAGCTTATTAGCGGCGAGCTACGAGCAGTACTTC; j_call: TRBJ2-7; d_call: -; v_call: TRBV7-9; clone_size: once
cdr3_aa: CASSEWEGGEAFF; cdr3_nt: TGCGCCAGCAGTGAATGGGAGGGGGGTGAAGCTTTCTTT; j_call: TRBJ1-1; d_call: -; v_call: TRBV10-2; clone_size: -
cdr3_aa: CASSRGTSGRIYEQFF; cdr3_nt: TGTGCCAGCAGCCGCGGGACTAGCGGGAGAATATATGAGCAGTTCTTC; j_call: TRBJ2-1; d_call: TRBD2; v_call: TRBV5-6; clone_size: -